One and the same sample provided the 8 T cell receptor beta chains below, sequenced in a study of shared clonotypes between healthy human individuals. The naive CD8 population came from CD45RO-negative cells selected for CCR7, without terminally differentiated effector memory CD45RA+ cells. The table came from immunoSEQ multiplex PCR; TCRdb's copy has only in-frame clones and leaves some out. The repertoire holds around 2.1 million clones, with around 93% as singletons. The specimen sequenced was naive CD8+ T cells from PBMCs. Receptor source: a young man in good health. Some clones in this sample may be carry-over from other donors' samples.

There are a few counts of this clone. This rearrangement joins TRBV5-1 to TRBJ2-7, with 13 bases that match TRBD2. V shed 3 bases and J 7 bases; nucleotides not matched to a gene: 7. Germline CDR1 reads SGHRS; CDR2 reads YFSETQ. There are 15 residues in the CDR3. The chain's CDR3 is CASSSGTSGVIEQYF. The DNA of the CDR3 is TGCGCCAGCAGCTCGGGGACTAGCGGGGTTATTGAGCAGTACTTC.

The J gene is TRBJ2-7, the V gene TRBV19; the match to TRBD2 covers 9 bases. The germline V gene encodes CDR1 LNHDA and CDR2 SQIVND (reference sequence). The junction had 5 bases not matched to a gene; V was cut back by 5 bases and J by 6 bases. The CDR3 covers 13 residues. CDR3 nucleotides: TGTGCCAGTAGTTCGGGACTAGCCTTCGAGCAGTACTTC. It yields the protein CASSSGLAFEQYF. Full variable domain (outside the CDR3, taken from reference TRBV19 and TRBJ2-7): DGGITQSPKYLFRKEGQNVTLSCEQNLNHDAMYWYRQDPGQGLRLIYYSQIVNDFQKGDIAEGYSVSREKKESFPLTVTSAQKNPTAFYLCASSSGLAFEQYFGPGTRLTVT.

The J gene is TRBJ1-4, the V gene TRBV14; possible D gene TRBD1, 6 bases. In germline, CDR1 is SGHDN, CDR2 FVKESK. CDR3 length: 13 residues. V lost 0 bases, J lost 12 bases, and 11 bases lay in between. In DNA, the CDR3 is TGTGCCAGCAGCCAAGAAGCAGGGGAGGAACTGTTTTTT. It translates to CASSQEAGEELFF.

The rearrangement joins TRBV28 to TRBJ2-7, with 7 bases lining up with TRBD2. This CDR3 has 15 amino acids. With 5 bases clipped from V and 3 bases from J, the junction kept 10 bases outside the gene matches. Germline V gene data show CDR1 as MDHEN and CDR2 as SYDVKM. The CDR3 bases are TGTGCCAGCAGTGGCGCGCGGGAGCTGGGCTACGAGCAGTACTTC. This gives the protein CASSGARELGYEQYF.

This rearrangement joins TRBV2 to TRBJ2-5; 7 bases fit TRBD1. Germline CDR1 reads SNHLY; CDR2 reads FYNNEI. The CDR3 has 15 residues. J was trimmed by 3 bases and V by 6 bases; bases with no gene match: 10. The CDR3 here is CASRVKGAGEETQYF. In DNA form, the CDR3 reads TGTGCCAGCAGAGTGAAGGGGGCAGGAGAAGAGACCCAGTACTTC.

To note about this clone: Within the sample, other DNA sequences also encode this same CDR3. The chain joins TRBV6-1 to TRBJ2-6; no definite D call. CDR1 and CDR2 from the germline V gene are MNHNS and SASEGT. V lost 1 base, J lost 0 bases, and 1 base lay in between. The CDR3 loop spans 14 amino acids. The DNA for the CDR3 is TGTGCCAGCAGTGAAGGCTCTGGGGCCAACGTCCTGACTTTC. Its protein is CASSEGSGANVLTF.

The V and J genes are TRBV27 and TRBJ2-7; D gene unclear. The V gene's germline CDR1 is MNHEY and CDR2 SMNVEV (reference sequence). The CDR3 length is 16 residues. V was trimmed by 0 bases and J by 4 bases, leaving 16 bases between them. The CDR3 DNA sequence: TGTGCCAGCAGTTTATCTCTTCGCGCCCGCCTTTACGAGCAGTACTTC. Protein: CASSLSLRARLYEQYF.

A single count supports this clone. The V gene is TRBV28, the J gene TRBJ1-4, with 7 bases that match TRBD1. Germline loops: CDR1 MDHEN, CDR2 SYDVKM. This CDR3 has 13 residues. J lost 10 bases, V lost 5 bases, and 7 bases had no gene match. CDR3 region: CASSHGSGGKLFF. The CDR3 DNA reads TGTGCCAGCAGTCATGGCTCAGGGGGAAAACTGTTTTTT.